The 24 T cell receptor beta chains in this list originate from one sample, sequenced in a study of blood T cell repertoires in COVID-19. TCRdb's table, derived via immunoSEQ multiplex PCR, lists solely in-frame clones and lacks some. The sample consists of over 70,000 clones, around 93% of them appearing once. Sequences were obtained from peripheral blood. The receptors were gathered from a human donor with active COVID-19. The donor label of this sample is uncertain.

The chain is built from TRBV7-9 and TRBJ2-5; no clear D. The V end lost 5 bases, the J end lost 1 base, and 5 bases lay between the germline ends. Germline assignment: CDR1 SEHNR and CDR2 FQNEAQ (reference sequence). CDR3 size: 12 residues. As DNA, the CDR3 is TGTGCCAGCAGCCTTGTCCAAGAGACCCAGTACTTC. Its protein product is CASSLVQETQYF.

The V and J genes are TRBV4-1 and TRBJ2-1; D perhaps matches TRBD2 (6 bases). CDR1 is MGHRA, CDR2 YSYEKL, per germline. Trimming shortened V by 3 bases and J by 8 bases, and 8 bases separated the two germline ends. This CDR3 is 12 amino acids long. CDR3 sequence: CASSQAGHEQFF. Here the CDR3 DNA reads TGCGCCAGCAGCCAGGCGGGGCATGAGCAGTTCTTC.

The chain uses TRBV3-1 (or the pseudogene TRBV3-2) and TRBJ1-1; D not certain. The CDR3 extends over 13 amino acids. Germline CDR1 is LGHDT and CDR2 is YNNKEL (reference sequence). V shed 0 bases and J shed 10 bases, with 12 bases lying between them. Here the CDR3 DNA reads TGTGCCAGCAGCCAAGATGGTATCCTTAGAGCTTTCTTT. As protein: CASSQDGILRAFF.

The chain is built from TRBV2 and TRBJ2-1; TRBD2 matches 8 bases. The CDR3 contains 14 residues. The V and J ends lost 6 bases and 9 bases, in that order; junction bases with no gene match: 10. CDR1 is SNHLY, CDR2 FYNNEI, per germline. CDR3 in amino acids: CASRGAGATGEQFF. The CDR3 DNA reads TGTGCCAGCAGGGGAGCGGGGGCAACGGGTGAGCAGTTCTTC.

The chain carries TRBV9 and TRBJ1-3, with 7 bases lining up with TRBD1. With V trimmed by 4 bases and J by 3 bases, 4 bases remained unmatched. This CDR3 contains 14 residues. In germline, CDR1 is SGDLS, CDR2 YYNGEE. As DNA, the CDR3 is TGTGCCAGCAGCTTAGACAGGGATGGAAACACCATATATTTT. Translated: CASSLDRDGNTIYF.

V is TRBV5-4 and J is TRBJ2-5, with 8 bases aligning to TRBD2. The CDR3 has 14 amino acids. The V and J ends lost 4 bases and 2 bases, in that order; junction bases with no gene match: 4. Germline assignment: CDR1 SGHNT and CDR2 YYREEE (reference sequence). The CDR3 DNA is TGTGCCAGCAGCCCTGGCGGGGGGCAAGAGACCCAGTACTTC. The encoded protein is CASSPGGGQETQYF.

The chain couples TRBV7-2 to TRBJ2-5; possible D gene TRBD2, 6 bases. Per germline, CDR1 SGHTA and CDR2 FQGNSA. The V and J ends lost 0 bases and 1 base respectively, with 12 bases between them. CDR3 length equals 16 residues. This CDR3 is CASSLAPGLPQETQYF. In nucleotides, the CDR3 is TGTGCCAGCAGCTTAGCCCCGGGACTGCCCCAAGAGACCCAGTACTTC.

The gene calls are TRBV14 and TRBJ2-3; 7 bases match TRBD1. V dropped 5 bases and J dropped 1; count of bases not matched to a gene: 6. The CDR3 is 15 amino acids. CDR1 and CDR2 from the germline V gene are SGHDN and FVKESK. CDR3: CASSYLGTGTDTQYF. DNA for the CDR3: TGTGCCAGCAGCTACCTGGGGACAGGCACAGATACGCAGTATTTT.

This clone has just a few counts. V is TRBV11-2 and J is TRBJ2-7, with 10 bases aligning to TRBD2. The CDR3 covers 16 residues. CDR1 SGHAT and CDR2 FQNNGV come from the germline V gene. The J segment lost 3 bases and the V segment lost 2 bases, leaving 7 bases of the junction unmatched. CDR3 sequence reads: CASSLLASGGSYEQYF. CDR3 DNA: TGTGCCAGCAGCTTACTCGCTAGCGGGGGAAGCTACGAGCAGTACTTC. Using reference TRBV11-2 and TRBJ2-7 for the parts outside the CDR3, the full variable domain is EAGVAQSPRYKIIEKRQSVAFWCNPISGHATLYWYQQILGQGPKLLIQFQNNGVVDDSQLPKDRFSAERLKGVDSTLKIQPAKLEDSAVYLCASSLLASGGSYEQYFGPGTRLTVT.

The chain is built from TRBV7-2 and TRBJ1-5, with TRBD1 identical over 7 bases. CDR3 length: 16 residues. CDR1 and CDR2 (germline): SGHTA, FQGNSA. J gave up 6 bases and V 5 bases, and 13 bases lay outside the gene matches. CDR3 coding DNA: TGTGCCAGCAGCGTCTCCGGGACAGTCCCCACTCAGCCCCAGCATTTT. Its translation: CASSVSGTVPTQPQHF.

This chain connects TRBV7-8 to TRBJ2-7; 8 nucleotides match TRBD1. The CDR3 has 14 residues. Germline V CDR1 and CDR2: SGHVS, FQNEAQ. The J segment lost 0 bases and the V segment lost 5 bases, leaving 3 bases of the junction unmatched. The CDR3 DNA reads as TGTGCCAGCAGCAGACAGGGGAACTCCTACGAGCAGTACTTC. It translates to CASSRQGNSYEQYF.

This chain joins TRBV10-3 and TRBJ2-3; 8 nucleotides match TRBD1. The J segment lost 4 bases and the V segment lost 10 bases, leaving 7 bases of the junction unmatched. CDR3 size: 13 residues. From germline, CDR1 is ENHRY and CDR2 SYGVKD. CDR3 in DNA: TGTGCCAGCGCAGGGGGCGAATCAGATACGCAGTATTTT. Protein product: CASAGGESDTQYF.

The table lists this clone with a count of one. The V call is TRBV4-1, the J call TRBJ2-3; 12 bases align to TRBD2. V gave up 4 bases and J gave up 5 bases; unmatched junction bases: 10. The CDR3 sequence is 17 residues long. Per the germline V gene, CDR1 is MGHRA and CDR2 is YSYEKL. The DNA for the CDR3 is TGCGCCAGCAGCCTCCTATGGCTAGCGGGGGGGGTAGATACGCAGTATTTT. Amino acid sequence: CASSLLWLAGGVDTQYF.

The chain employs TRBV6-2 or TRBV6-3 and TRBJ2-5; no clear D gene. Germline CDR1 is MNHEY and CDR2 is SVGEGT. With 8 bases removed from V and 9 bases from J, the gap between germline ends came to 16 bases. CDR3 size: 12 residues. CDR3 nucleotide sequence: TGTGCCAGCGGTTTCCATCCTTCGGCCCAGTACTTC. Its translation: CASGFHPSAQYF.

The chain is built from TRBV9 and TRBJ1-5, with 12 bases identical to TRBD1. There are 15 residues in the CDR3. The V and J ends lost 3 bases and 7 bases, in that order; junction bases with no gene match: 5. Per germline, CDR1 SGDLS and CDR2 YYNGEE. CDR3 in DNA: TGTGCCAGCAGCGCGGGACAGGGGGCTGAACAGCCCCAGCATTTT. Its translation: CASSAGQGAEQPQHF.

The genes are TRBV7-9 and TRBJ1-5; D gene unclear. The CDR3 is made up of 13 amino acids. V was clipped by 1 base and J by 5 bases, with 6 bases between them. Germline-derived CDR1 and CDR2 are SEHNR and FQNEAQ (reference sequence). CDR3 coding DNA: TGTGCCAGCAGCTTAGAAGTAGATCAGCCCCAGCATTTT. It translates to CASSLEVDQPQHF.

The chain recombines TRBV18 with TRBJ2-3; the D is unclear. The ends were cut back, 6 bases at V and 3 bases at J, with 10 bases in the middle. Germline CDR1 KGHSH, CDR2 LQKENI. CDR3 length equals 13 residues. The DNA of the CDR3 is TGTGCCAGCTCGCCTGACTCAACAGATACGCAGTATTTT. Its translation: CASSPDSTDTQYF. Drawing the rest from reference TRBV18 and TRBJ2-3, the complete variable domain is NAGVMQNPRHLVRRRGQEARLRCSPMKGHSHVYWYRQLPEEGLKFMVYLQKENIIDESGMPKERFSAEFPKEGPSILRIQQVVRGDSAAYFCASSPDSTDTQYFGPGTRLTVL.

The rearrangement links TRBV6-6 to TRBJ1-4; possible D gene TRBD1, 5 bases. V was pared by 6 bases and J by 2 bases, with 13 bases between. The CDR3 has 15 residues. Germline CDR1 and CDR2: MNHNY and SVGAGI (reference sequence). Here the CDR3 DNA reads TGTGCCAGCAGAAACCGCGGGGGGACTAATGAAAAACTGTTTTTT. It translates to CASRNRGGTNEKLFF.

The V gene is TRBV6-5, the J gene TRBJ2-5; TRBD2 matches at 8 bases. From germline, CDR1 is MNHEY and CDR2 SVGAGI. The trim removed 0 bases at V and 5 bases at J, leaving 8 bases unmatched. This CDR3 is 16 amino acids long. The chain's CDR3 is CASSYSGAGGRETQYF. DNA for the CDR3: TGTGCCAGCAGTTACTCTGGTGCCGGCGGGAGGGAGACCCAGTACTTC.

The chain couples TRBV7-6 to TRBJ2-5; the D gene is possibly TRBD2 (6 bases). CDR1 is SGHVS, CDR2 FNYEAQ, per germline. Between the trimmed V and J ends, which lost 1 base and 5 bases, there was a span of 14 bases. The CDR3 is 15 amino acids. For the CDR3, the DNA is TGTGCCAGCAGCTTAGTTGGAGGGGTAGGGGAGACCCAGTACTTC. Its protein product is CASSLVGGVGETQYF.

V gene TRBV13 combines with J gene TRBJ2-4; 10 bases map to TRBD2. The V and J ends lost 5 bases and 2 bases, in that order; junction bases with no gene match: 9. The CDR3 consists of 17 residues. Germline V lookup: CDR1 PRHDT, CDR2 FYEKMQ (reference sequence). CDR3 sequence reads: CASSPAEAGGPKNIQYF. The CDR3 DNA reads as TGTGCCAGCAGCCCCGCCGAAGCGGGGGGGCCCAAAAACATTCAGTACTTC.

In its sample, this clone was seen once. V usage is TRBV10-3 and J usage is TRBJ2-7; 7 positions match TRBD1. V shed 2 bases and J 3 bases; nucleotides not matched to a gene: 1. Germline CDR1 reads ENHRY; CDR2 reads SYGVKD. The CDR3 runs to 13 residues. The CDR3 sequence is CAISEDRDYEQYF. The CDR3 region has the DNA TGTGCCATCAGTGAGGACAGGGACTACGAGCAGTACTTC.

The chain couples TRBV3-1 (or the pseudogene TRBV3-2) to TRBJ1-2, with D perhaps TRBD1 (5 bases). CDR3 length equals 13 residues. Germline-derived CDR1 and CDR2 are LGHDT and YNNKEL (reference sequence). Deletions cut 5 bases from V and 7 bases from J, with 14 bases between. Written as DNA, the CDR3 is TGTGCCAGCAGCAGAACTCAGGGTATTGGCTACACCTTC. This gives the protein CASSRTQGIGYTF.

This chain uses TRBV19 with TRBJ1-5; TRBD1 is a possible D gene (5 bases). The V gene's germline CDR1 is LNHDA and CDR2 SQIVND (reference sequence). The CDR3 covers 13 residues. The V and J ends lost 3 bases and 5 bases respectively, with 8 bases between them. CDR3 in amino acids: CASSISRDQPQHF. As DNA, the CDR3 is TGTGCCAGTAGTATCAGCAGGGATCAGCCCCAGCATTTT. Drawing the rest from reference TRBV19 and TRBJ1-5, the complete variable domain is DGGITQSPKYLFRKEGQNVTLSCEQNLNHDAMYWYRQDPGQGLRLIYYSQIVNDFQKGDIAEGYSVSREKKESFPLTVTSAQKNPTAFYLCASSISRDQPQHFGDGTRLSIL.